Below, one T cell receptor (beta chain) is given with its context. This sample was taken from a study of blood T cell repertoires in COVID-19. Study information: The samples span acute and convalescent COVID-19 from the United States, Italy and Spain. The analysed material was cDNA or gDNA that came from T cells, B-cell-depleted T cells, or PBMCs.

This CDR3 region has 13 residues. The germline V gene encodes CDR1 SGHRS and CDR2 YFSETQ. Trimming took 0 bases from V and 7 from J, leaving 11 bases between them. Original processing notes: How many nucleated cells were present was estimated from reference gene primer amplification. Repertoires were generated with immunoSEQ multiplex PCR, while TCRdb's copy carries only in-frame clones and drops some. The V and J calls and clone size come from that table; D and trimming were worked out from the DNA. The table shows under 250,000 clones, with roughly 86% occurring only once. This receptor was taken from a woman in her thirties or forties with acute or convalescent COVID-19. Sequenced input: peripheral blood. This chain connects TRBV5-1 to TRBJ2-7; no definite D call. For the CDR3, the DNA is TGCGCCAGCAGCTTGGACGGGTTTCGGGAGCAGTACTTC. Its translation is CASSLDGFREQYF.